These 5 T cell receptor beta chains were sequenced from one sample in a study of T cells in Graves' hyperthyroidism and ophthalmopathy. Template material for amplifying TCR beta CDR3 regions consisted of RNA transcripts. First-round RT-PCR with HTBI primers amplified the TCR CDR3 region. A single record per CDR3 protein comes from TCRdb applying MiXCR to the multiplex PCR reads. The sample has more than 600,000 distinct CDR3 sequences, 15% to 20% seen once. Sequencing was done on a sample of blood. The receptors come from a man aged 18 to 30 with Graves' hyperthyroidism.

The chain recombines TRBV25-1 with TRBJ1-1; D might be TRBD1 (5 bases). Germline V gene data show CDR1 as MGHDK and CDR2 as SYGVNS. This CDR3 is 12 amino acids long. The V and J ends lost 3 bases and 11 bases respectively, with 13 bases between them. For the CDR3, the DNA is TGTGCCAGCAGTGAGCAGGGCCGGTGGGCTTTCTTT. Translating gives CASSEQGRWAFF.

This clonotype was observed many times. CDR3 DNA sequence: TGTGCCACCAGCGGGGATACGCAGTATTTT. Translating it yields CATSGDTQYF. The rearrangement uses TRBV15 and TRBJ2-3; D is undetermined. With 5 bases removed from V and 6 bases from J, the gap between germline ends came to 3 bases. The CDR3 totals 10 residues. Germline CDR1 LNHNV, CDR2 YYDKDF (reference sequence).

This clonotype has a count of ten or more. V is TRBV6-1 and J is TRBJ1-5; weak D call: TRBD1 (6 bases). V lost 2 bases, J lost 7 bases, and 12 bases lay in between. CDR3 length equals 14 residues. Germline CDR1 MNHNS, CDR2 SASEGT. The DNA for the CDR3 is TGTGCCAGCAGTGAATTGGGGGGCGGGCAGCCCCAGCATTTT. The encoded protein is CASSELGGGQPQHF.

The chain uses TRBV3-1 and TRBJ1-2; 9 bases match TRBD1. The ends lost 4 bases at V and 5 bases at J; junction bases unmatched: 8. Looked up from germline, CDR1 is LGHDT and CDR2 is YNNKEL (reference sequence). The CDR3 spans 15 residues. CDR3 sequence (DNA): TGTGCCAGCAGCCCCTCCGGGACAGGGAAGTATGGCTACACCTTC. Its protein product is CASSPSGTGKYGYTF.

This chain joins TRBV19 and TRBJ2-7, with D possibly being TRBD2 (6 bases). The germline gives CDR1 LNHDA, CDR2 SQIVND (reference sequence). The CDR3 consists of 15 residues. V was clipped by 6 bases and J by 1 base, with 16 bases between them. The CDR3 here is CASRAFTGDSYEQYF. The DNA of the CDR3 is TGTGCCAGTAGGGCTTTTACGGGGGATTCCTACGAGCAGTACTTC. The full variable domain, in which reference TRBV19 and TRBJ2-7 provide the parts outside the CDR3, is DGGITQSPKYLFRKEGQNVTLSCEQNLNHDAMYWYRQDPGQGLRLIYYSQIVNDFQKGDIAEGYSVSREKKESFPLTVTSAQKNPTAFYLCASRAFTGDSYEQYFGPGTRLTVT.